The next 4 T cell receptor beta chains were all read from a single sample in a study of shared T cell receptors in the human thymus. The repertoire was sequenced with immunoSEQ multiplex PCR; TCRdb's copy has only in-frame clones and lacks some. The sample carries about 660,000 clones, around nine tenths recorded once. The same specimen was also included in a second study, on human thymus T cells.

Sequencing was carried out using thymocytes. The receptors derive from a boy under three years old with a congenital heart defect.

The chain combines TRBV7-2 with TRBJ2-7; 12 bases fit TRBD2. The germline gives CDR1 SGHTA, CDR2 FQGNSA. V lost 5 bases and J lost 1; bases outside the gene matches: 6. This CDR3 spans 16 amino acids. CDR3 in amino acids: CASSPLTSGSSYEQYF. CDR3 bases: TGTGCCAGCAGCCCTCTGACTAGCGGGAGTTCCTACGAGCAGTACTTC.

This chain joins TRBV2 and TRBJ2-7; 10 nucleotides align to TRBD2. The CDR3 has 17 residues. Germline V gene lookup returns CDR1 SNHLY and CDR2 FYNNEI. J was trimmed by 5 bases and V by 3 bases; bases with no gene match: 13. DNA of the CDR3: TGTGCCAGCAGTGAGGGACTAGCGAGAGGGATAAGGGACGAGCAGTACTTC. This encodes CASSEGLARGIRDEQYF.

This rearrangement joins TRBV19 to TRBJ1-2; D unresolved. Trimming stripped 7 bases from V and 5 bases from J, with 8 bases between. Looked up from germline, CDR1 is LNHDA and CDR2 is SQIVND (reference sequence). This CDR3 comprises 11 residues. CDR3 sequence reads: CASTARYGYTF. The CDR3 nucleotides are TGTGCCAGTACGGCGAGGTATGGCTACACCTTC.

This sequence joins TRBV27 and TRBJ2-1; TRBD2 might be the D (6 bases). Germline V gene data show CDR1 as MNHEY and CDR2 as SMNVEV (reference sequence). Trimming removed 2 bases from V and 0 bases from J, with 11 bases in between. This CDR3 spans 16 amino acids. CDR3 sequence reads: CASSLLLGSSYNEQFF. The CDR3, as DNA: TGTGCCAGCAGTTTACTTCTCGGGAGCTCCTACAATGAGCAGTTCTTC.